The sequence of this T cell receptor (beta chain) was determined in a study of T cells in Graves' hyperthyroidism and ophthalmopathy. RNA transcripts provided the source from which TCR beta CDR3 regions were amplified. RT-PCR in the first round (using the HTBI primer set) targeted the TCR CDR3. One entry per CDR3 protein results from TCRdb running MiXCR on the multiplex PCR reads. Of 250,000 to 300,000 distinct CDR3 sequences listed, roughly an eighth are singletons. This clonotype has a handful of counts. The germline CDR1 and CDR2 sequences are LNHDA and SQIVND (reference sequence). CDR3 size: 16 residues. The V gene lost 3 bases and the J gene lost 4 bases, with 15 bases spanning the gap. Graves' hyperthyroidism is called stable when ophthalmopathy does not progress within 18 months. Each patient was aged 18 to 65 and had newly diagnosed hyperthyroidism of under 2 months' duration.

J is TRBJ2-2 and V is TRBV19, with D possibly TRBD1 on 5 matching bases. The sequencing sample was made of blood. The TCR sequence derives from a woman in her thirties or forties with Graves' hyperthyroidism. The CDR3 DNA sequence: TGTGCCAGTAGTATTTCTGGGGCGCCGGGCACCGGGGAGCTGTTTTTT. It encodes CASSISGAPGTGELFF.